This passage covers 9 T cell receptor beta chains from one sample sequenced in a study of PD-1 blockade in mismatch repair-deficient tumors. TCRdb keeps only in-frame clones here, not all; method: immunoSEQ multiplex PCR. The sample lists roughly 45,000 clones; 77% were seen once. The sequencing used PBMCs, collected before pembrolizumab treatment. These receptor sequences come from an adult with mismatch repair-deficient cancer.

The CDR3 protein is CATHRDVGAYEQYF. The CDR3 coding sequence is TGTGCCACCCACAGAGACGTGGGGGCCTACGAGCAGTACTTC. The chain has TRBV2 and TRBJ2-7, with D perhaps assigned TRBD1 or TRBD2 (5 bases each). The CDR3 has 14 residues. Between the trimmed V and J ends, which lost 10 bases and 2 bases, there was a span of 18 bases. The germline V gene encodes CDR1 SNHLY and CDR2 FYNNEI.

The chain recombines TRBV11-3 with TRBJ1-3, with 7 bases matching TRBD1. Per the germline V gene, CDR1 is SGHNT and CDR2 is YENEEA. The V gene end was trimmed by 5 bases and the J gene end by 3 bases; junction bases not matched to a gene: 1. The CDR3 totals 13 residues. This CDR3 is CASSTGVGNTIYF. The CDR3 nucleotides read TGTGCCAGCAGCACAGGGGTTGGAAACACCATATATTTT.

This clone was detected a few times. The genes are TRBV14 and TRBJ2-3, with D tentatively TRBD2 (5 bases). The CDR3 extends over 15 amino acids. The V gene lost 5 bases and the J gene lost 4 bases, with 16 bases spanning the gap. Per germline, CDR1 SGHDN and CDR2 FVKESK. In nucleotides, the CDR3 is TGTGCCAGCAGCGACTTTGGGAGAGCTCCAGATACGCAGTATTTT. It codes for CASSDFGRAPDTQYF.

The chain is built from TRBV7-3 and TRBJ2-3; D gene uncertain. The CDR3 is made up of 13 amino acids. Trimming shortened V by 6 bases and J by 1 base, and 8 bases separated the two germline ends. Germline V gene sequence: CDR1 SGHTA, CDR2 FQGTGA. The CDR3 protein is CASSFRGTDTQYF. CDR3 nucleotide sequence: TGTGCCAGCAGTTTCCGAGGCACAGATACGCAGTATTTT.

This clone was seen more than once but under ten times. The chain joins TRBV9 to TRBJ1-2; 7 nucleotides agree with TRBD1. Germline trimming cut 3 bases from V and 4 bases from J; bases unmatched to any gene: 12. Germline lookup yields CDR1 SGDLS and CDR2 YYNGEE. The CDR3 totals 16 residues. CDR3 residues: CASSAGQAATIYGYTF. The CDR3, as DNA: TGTGCCAGCAGCGCCGGACAGGCCGCCACTATCTATGGCTACACCTTC.

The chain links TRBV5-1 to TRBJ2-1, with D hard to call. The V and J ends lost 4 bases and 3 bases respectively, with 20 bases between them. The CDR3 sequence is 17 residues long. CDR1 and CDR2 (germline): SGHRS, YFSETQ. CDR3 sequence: CASSPQIGLGGYNEQFF. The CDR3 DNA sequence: TGCGCCAGCAGCCCGCAAATAGGGCTTGGTGGCTACAATGAGCAGTTCTTC.

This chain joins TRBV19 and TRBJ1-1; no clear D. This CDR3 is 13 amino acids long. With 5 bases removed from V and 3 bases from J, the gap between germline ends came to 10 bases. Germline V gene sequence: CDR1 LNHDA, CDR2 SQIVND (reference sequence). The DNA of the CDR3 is TGTGCCAGTAGTGGTCGAAGGGACACTGAAGCTTTCTTT. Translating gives CASSGRRDTEAFF.

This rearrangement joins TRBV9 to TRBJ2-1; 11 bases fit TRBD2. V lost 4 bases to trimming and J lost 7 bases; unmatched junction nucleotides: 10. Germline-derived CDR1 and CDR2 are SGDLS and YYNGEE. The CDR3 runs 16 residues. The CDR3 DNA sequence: TGTGCCAGCAGCCTGGGACTAGCGGAGACGGAGAATGAGCAGTTCTTC. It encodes CASSLGLAETENEQFF. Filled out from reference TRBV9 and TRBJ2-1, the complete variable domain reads DSGVTQTPKHLITATGQRVTLRCSPRSGDLSVYWYQQSLDQGLQFLIQYYNGEERAKGNILERFSAQQFPDLHSELNLSSLELGDSALYFCASSLGLAETENEQFFGPGTRLTVL.

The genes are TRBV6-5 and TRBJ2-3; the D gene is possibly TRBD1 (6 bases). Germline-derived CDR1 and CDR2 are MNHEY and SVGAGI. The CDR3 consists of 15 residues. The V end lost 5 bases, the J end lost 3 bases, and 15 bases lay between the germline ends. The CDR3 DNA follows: TGTGCCAGCAGTACCCGCACAGGGAGAACAGATACGCAGTATTTT. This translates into CASSTRTGRTDTQYF.